The source of this T cell receptor (beta chain) is a study of Tregs in tolerant kidney transplant recipients. Broader study findings: Biological reproducibility was not directly addressed, but technical replication error appeared minimal. Donor-specific Treg expansion exceeded global Treg expansion in tolerant patients, suggesting antigen drive. The small number of patients limits these findings pending further validation.

Measured with immunoSEQ multiplex PCR; TCRdb has only the in-frame clones, and not every one. The sample gives approximately 47,000 clones, approximately 90% of which show up once; roughly 15% is in the top ten. Comments on this clone: As yet, its antigen is unknown.

Related graft donors supplied nonmyeloablative bone marrow transplants, and mixed chimerism was transient. The length of the CDR3 is 14 residues. Germline CDR1 is SGHDT and CDR2 is YYEEEE. V was trimmed by 2 bases and J by 1 base, leaving 9 bases between them. The chain joins TRBV5-6 to TRBJ2-5; possibly TRBD2 for D (5 bases). Sequences were derived from CD8+ T cells from blood (PBMCs), sampled 12 months after the transplant. The origin of this receptor is a human patient who received a combined kidney and bone marrow transplant. Certain T cells may be donor cells from the graft. CDR3 protein: CASSFPRVQETQYF. CDR3 nucleotides: TGTGCCAGCAGCTTCCCGCGGGTCCAAGAGACCCAGTACTTC.